These 10 T cell receptor beta chains were sequenced from one sample in a study of beta chain features in type 1 diabetes. Expressed TCRB transcripts were sequenced because the isolated RNA had all been reverse transcribed beforehand. The method was immunoSEQ multiplex PCR; TCRdb's version includes in-frame clones alone and lacks a portion of them. The sample records under 900,000 clones, under 20% being singletons. What was sequenced was naive CD4+ T cells from blood. The receptors come from a woman aged 18-29 years in good health.

On this clone itself: The sample holds other DNA sequences that translate to the same CDR3. The chain has TRBV18 and TRBJ2-1; D remains ambiguous. Germline V gene sequence: CDR1 KGHSH, CDR2 LQKENI. The CDR3 is 11 residues long. V lost 2 bases and J lost 7, with 3 bases in between. DNA for the CDR3: TGTGCCAGCTCACCAGAGAATGAGCAGTTCTTC. It encodes CASSPENEQFF.

The V gene is TRBV4-1, the J gene TRBJ2-1, with 8 bases that match TRBD2. CDR3 length: 15 residues. Unmatched junction bases numbered 7, after V lost 3 bases and J lost 6 bases. The germline CDR1 and CDR2 sequences are MGHRA and YSYEKL. The CDR3 nucleotides are TGCGCCAGCAGCCACCTAGCGGGTCCTGGCAATGAGCAGTTCTTC. This encodes CASSHLAGPGNEQFF.

Comments on this clone: The junction departs from germline at one end; a sequencing error may be responsible. The chain is built from TRBV19 and TRBJ2-7, with 9 bases matching TRBD2. The CDR3 has 13 residues. Germline loops: CDR1 LNHDA, CDR2 SQIVND (reference sequence). The CDR3 protein is CASSMVAGASPFF. In nucleotides, the CDR3 is TGTGCCAGTAGTATGGTAGCGGGAGCGAGCCCCTTCTTC.

The chain combines TRBV5-1 with TRBJ2-7, with D unclear. The V gene's germline CDR1 is SGHRS and CDR2 YFSETQ. V lost 3 bases and J 4 bases, leaving 14 bases between the germline ends. The CDR3 loop spans 14 amino acids. Here the CDR3 reads CASSSGLTGYEQYF. The CDR3 DNA follows: TGCGCCAGCAGCTCGGGTCTAACCGGGTACGAGCAGTACTTC.

The J gene is TRBJ2-1, the V gene TRBV2; 8 bases line up with TRBD1. CDR3 length equals 18 residues. Germline assignment: CDR1 SNHLY and CDR2 FYNNEI. V trimming: 1 base; J trimming: 6 bases; junction bases outside the gene matches: 14. The chain's CDR3 is CASSEGTGSGVGGNEQFF. The CDR3 nucleotides are TGTGCCAGCAGTGAAGGGACAGGGAGTGGAGTGGGAGGCAATGAGCAGTTCTTC.

This clone was seen more than once but under ten times. The rearrangement joins TRBV6-6 to TRBJ2-2, with D uncertain. CDR3 length equals 13 residues. The V gene lost 8 bases and the J gene lost 0 bases, with 7 bases spanning the gap. Germline CDR1 reads MNHNY; CDR2 reads SVGAGI (reference sequence). The CDR3 nucleotides are TGTGCCAGCTCACAGCCGAACACCGGGGAGCTGTTTTTT. It is translated as CASSQPNTGELFF.

This clone was seen a handful of times. The chain is built from TRBV5-4 and TRBJ2-2, with a possible D match to TRBD1 (6 bases). V shed 1 base and J shed 9 bases, with 16 bases lying between them. The CDR3 runs to 15 residues. CDR1 is SGHNT and CDR2 is YYREEE in the germline V gene (reference sequence). The CDR3 is CASSLRQVGTRELFF. DNA of the CDR3: TGTGCCAGCAGCTTGAGACAGGTTGGCACAAGGGAGCTGTTTTTT.

The rearrangement uses TRBV14 and TRBJ1-1; no definite D call. The V gene lost 1 base and the J gene lost 4 bases, with 10 bases spanning the gap. The germline V gene has CDR1 SGHDN and CDR2 FVKESK. The CDR3 length is 14 residues. CDR3 DNA: TGTGCCAGCAGCCAAGTAAATGAGGGCACTGAAGCTTTCTTT. Residues: CASSQVNEGTEAFF.

In its sample, this clone was seen a few times. The rearrangement links TRBV4-2 to TRBJ2-7; 9 positions match TRBD1. Germline CDR1 reads LGHNA; CDR2 reads YNFKEQ. CDR3 length: 17 amino acids. J lost 2 bases, V lost 0 bases, and 8 bases had no gene match. This chain's CDR3 is CASSQDPWTGDTYEQYF. In nucleotides, the CDR3 is TGTGCCAGCAGCCAAGATCCCTGGACAGGGGATACCTACGAGCAGTACTTC.

The chain uses TRBV4-3 and TRBJ2-3; D is unresolved. V shed 0 bases and J shed 0 bases, with 7 bases lying between them. The germline gives CDR1 LGHNA, CDR2 YSLEER. The CDR3 loop spans 15 amino acids. The CDR3 reads CASSQDYYSTDTQYF. The CDR3 DNA sequence: TGCGCCAGCAGCCAAGATTATTACAGCACAGATACGCAGTATTTT.